This entry lists 17 T cell receptor beta chains sequenced from one sample in a study of CD8 T cells in Susac syndrome. Random hexamers were used to reverse transcribe about 0.5 to 1 ug of RNA. TCRdb recomputed calls from the immunoSEQ multiplex PCR reads with MiXCR, one row per CDR3 protein. The sample consists of 250,000 to 300,000 distinct CDR3 sequences, 70% to 90% of them appearing once. Sequenced sample: CD8+ T cells from PBMCs. These receptors came from a human donor with multiple sclerosis.

This clonotype was seen more than once but under ten times. The chain couples TRBV20-1 to TRBJ2-1; D call uncertain. The CDR3 contains 14 residues. Trimming cost V 0 bases and J 1 base, with 7 bases left between them. Germline values: CDR1 DFQATT, CDR2 SNEGSKA (reference sequence). CDR3 in DNA: TGCAGTGCTAGAGAGGCCCTGTCCTACAATGAGCAGTTCTTC. This gives the protein CSAREALSYNEQFF.

The chain joins TRBV15 to TRBJ2-1; 9 bases match TRBD2. CDR3 length equals 18 residues. Germline loops: CDR1 LNHNV, CDR2 YYDKDF (reference sequence). V gave up 0 bases and J gave up 4 bases; unmatched junction bases: 10. CDR3 loop: CATSRERPFSGSYNEQFF. The DNA of the CDR3 is TGTGCCACCAGCAGAGAGCGCCCCTTTAGCGGGAGTTACAATGAGCAGTTCTTC.

Only a few counts were recorded for this clonotype. This chain connects TRBV5-4 to TRBJ1-1; TRBD1 agrees at 9 bases. The V and J ends lost 3 bases and 4 bases, in that order; junction bases with no gene match: 7. CDR1 is SGHNT, CDR2 YYREEE, per germline (reference sequence). CDR3 length equals 15 residues. CDR3 nucleotides: TGTGCCAGCAGCTGGGGACAGGGTTTAGGCACTGAAGCTTTCTTT. This sequence encodes CASSWGQGLGTEAFF.

The chain couples TRBV7-9 to TRBJ2-3; D is unclear. The CDR3 totals 14 residues. Per the germline V gene, CDR1 is SEHNR and CDR2 is FQNEAQ (reference sequence). V was cut by 3 bases and J by 3 bases, with 10 bases left in between. CDR3 nucleotides: TGTGCCAGCAGCTTTGGGGTGGGAACAGATACGCAGTATTTT. This encodes CASSFGVGTDTQYF.

This clonotype was detected only once. The J gene is TRBJ2-2, the V gene TRBV7-9; D not resolved. From germline, CDR1 is SEHNR and CDR2 FQNEAQ (reference sequence). This CDR3 has 14 amino acids. V was shortened by 1 base and J by 3 bases, with 6 bases between the two germline ends. The CDR3 DNA sequence: TGTGCCAGCAGCTTAGTTACCCACACCGGGGAGCTGTTTTTT. It translates to CASSLVTHTGELFF.

This clonotype has just a few counts. This sequence joins TRBV7-9 and TRBJ2-7; no definite D call. Germline-derived CDR1 and CDR2 are SEHNR and FQNEAQ (reference sequence). V lost 2 bases and J 1 base, leaving 6 bases between the germline ends. The CDR3 covers 13 residues. CDR3 in amino acids: CASSLRQSYEQYF. As DNA, the CDR3 is TGTGCCAGCAGCTTAAGGCAATCCTACGAGCAGTACTTC.

A few counts support this clonotype. The chain has TRBV4-1 and TRBJ2-1; D is perhaps TRBD2 (6 bases). Trimming removed 1 base from V and 9 bases from J, with 7 bases in between. This CDR3 has 12 amino acids. Germline values: CDR1 MGHRA, CDR2 YSYEKL. CDR3 in DNA: TGCGCCAGCAGCCAAGGGAGGGGTGAGCAGTTCTTC. It codes for CASSQGRGEQFF.

The V and J genes are TRBV20-1 and TRBJ1-2; D not resolved. The CDR3 totals 14 residues. V gave up 1 base and J gave up 9 bases, with 18 bases separating them. Germline lookup yields CDR1 DFQATT and CDR2 SNEGSKA (reference sequence). The CDR3 DNA reads TGCAGTGCTAGAGCGTGGACCCCCTTCCTAAGCTACACCTTC. Translated: CSARAWTPFLSYTF.

The gene calls are TRBV27 and TRBJ1-1; weak D call: TRBD1 (6 bases). Trimming left V 3 bases short and J 1 base short, with 12 bases between. CDR1 is MNHEY, CDR2 SMNVEV, per germline (reference sequence). The length of the CDR3 is 15 residues. CDR3 sequence: CASSLMDSSNTEAFF. The CDR3 region has the DNA TGTGCCAGCAGTTTGATGGACAGCTCGAACACTGAAGCTTTCTTT.

The CDR3 nucleotides are TGTGCCAGCATTCCGGCTAGCCCCTCGAGCTCCTACAATGAGCAGTTCTTC. Protein sequence: CASIPASPSSSYNEQFF. This rearrangement joins TRBV5-5 to TRBJ2-1; TRBD2 is a possible D gene (5 bases). The CDR3 sequence is 17 residues long. The V gene's germline CDR1 is SGHKS and CDR2 YYEKEE (reference sequence). V shed 6 bases and J shed 0 bases, with 19 bases lying between them.

J is TRBJ2-1 and V is TRBV2; 15 nucleotides agree with TRBD2. The V gene end was trimmed by 4 bases and the J gene end by 9 bases; junction bases not matched to a gene: 1. The CDR3 is 14 amino acids. Germline V gene data show CDR1 as SNHLY and CDR2 as FYNNEI. DNA for the CDR3: TGTGCCAGCAGTGGGACTAGCGGGAGGGTTGAGCAGTTCTTC. Its translation is CASSGTSGRVEQFF.

The chain couples TRBV27 to TRBJ2-5, with D unclear. Germline-derived CDR1 and CDR2 are MNHEY and SMNVEV (reference sequence). V gave up 5 bases and J gave up 0 bases, with 16 bases separating them. The CDR3 covers 16 residues. In DNA, the CDR3 is TGTGCCAGCAGTCCACACCGCGGACGGAACCAAGAGACCCAGTACTTC. Its translation: CASSPHRGRNQETQYF.

The chain combines TRBV7-9 with TRBJ2-7; D is undetermined. The CDR3 length is 15 residues. CDR1 and CDR2 from the germline V gene are SEHNR and FQNEAQ (reference sequence). With 2 bases removed from V and 2 bases from J, the gap between germline ends came to 13 bases. As DNA, the CDR3 is TGTGCCAGCAGCTTAATGGACGGGTTAGCCTACGAGCAGTACTTC. Its protein product is CASSLMDGLAYEQYF.

The chain carries TRBV7-9 and TRBJ1-1, with D perhaps matching TRBD1 (5 bases). V was cut by 5 bases and J by 6 bases, with 16 bases left in between. The germline CDR1 and CDR2 sequences are SEHNR and FQNEAQ (reference sequence). CDR3 length: 14 amino acids. CDR3 sequence: CASSPREGWAEAFF. The CDR3 region has the DNA TGTGCCAGCAGCCCCAGGGAGGGATGGGCTGAAGCTTTCTTT.

V is TRBV9 and J is TRBJ1-1; unclear D gene. Per the germline V gene, CDR1 is SGDLS and CDR2 is YYNGEE. With 0 bases removed from V and 1 base from J, the gap between germline ends came to 4 bases. This CDR3 spans 13 amino acids. This chain's CDR3 is CASSVVSNTEAFF. CDR3 bases: TGTGCCAGCAGCGTAGTTTCGAACACTGAAGCTTTCTTT.

J is TRBJ2-7 and V is TRBV3-1, with no clear D. V lost 7 bases, J lost 5 bases, and 18 bases lay in between. This CDR3 is built from 14 residues. Germline V CDR1 and CDR2: LGHDT, YNNKEL (reference sequence). CDR3 nucleotides: TGTGCCAGCATACATAGGCGGAAAGAGGACGAGCAGTACTTC. Its protein product is CASIHRRKEDEQYF.

The chain carries TRBV27 and TRBJ1-2; D not resolved. From germline, CDR1 is MNHEY and CDR2 SMNVEV (reference sequence). The CDR3 runs to 13 residues. V was clipped by 4 bases and J by 4 bases, with 10 bases between them. Written as DNA, the CDR3 is TGTGCCAGCAGTTCCCGACGCACCTATGGCTACACCTTC. Residues: CASSSRRTYGYTF.